A selection of T cell receptor beta chains follows, all from one sample in a study of blood T cell repertoires in COVID-19. Clones were read by immunoSEQ multiplex PCR, and TCRdb kept only the in-frame ones, dropping some. The sample has 70,000 or so clones, 70% to 75% seen once. Sequencing was carried out using peripheral blood. These receptor sequences come from a man between 65 and 85 years old with acute or convalescent COVID-19. CDR3s leave out the opening cysteine and the closing phenylalanine or tryptophan.

v_call cdr3_aa
TRBV20-1 SAGSGNGYT
TRBV9 ASRDRGHNEQF
TRBV5-6 ASSFGPASGDTGELF
TRBV28 ASSSSRGGAF
TRBV19 ASKGGAAGEKLF
TRBV27 ASSLDSYTDTQY
TRBV2 ASKEYSHEQY
TRBV13 ASRPAGGQANTEAF
TRBV7-2 ASSLLEKNQPQH
TRBV6-5 ASYRVGSNQPQH
TRBV28 AGGSRLAVNNEQF
TRBV27 ASSLSNGNYGYT
TRBV6-5 ASGRQTYGYT
TRBV19 ASSPWGKGDQPQH
TRBV18 ASSQTYRVTAYEQY
TRBV6-5 ASSYLGQSTDTQY
TRBV19 ASSIDGGPSYEQY
TRBV5-4 ASSLRLAGANDEQF
TRBV18 ASPVLRDTNTGELF